Below, 21 T cell receptor beta chains from the same sample are listed, as sequenced in a study of vaccination and CD4 T cells after COVID-19. With the Oncomine TCR Beta short-read assay, DNA from cultured CD4+ T cells was sequenced. TCRdb analysed the PCR reads with MiXCR anew, one entry per CDR3 protein. The sample holds around 18,000 distinct CDR3 sequences, about 51% seen once. These TCRs are of unknown antigen specificity. Time point described: late sampling 161 to 241 days after vaccination in a few convalescent patients. This sample's treatment: roughly 11-day PBMC culture with coronavirus spike peptide pools or control peptides (ViraFEST assay). The material sequenced was CD4+ T cells from blood, cultured in vitro, taken about 7 months after SARS-CoV-2 vaccination. The receptors derive from a human donor who had recovered from COVID-19.

This chain uses TRBV19 with TRBJ2-6; 8 bases map to TRBD1. Germline loops: CDR1 LNHDA, CDR2 SQIVND (reference sequence). J was trimmed by 2 bases and V by 8 bases; bases with no gene match: 8. The CDR3 is made up of 16 amino acids. The DNA for the CDR3 is TGTGCCAGTGGGACAGGACTACTTGCTGGGGCCAACGTCCTGACTTTC. This translates into CASGTGLLAGANVLTF.

The table lists this clonotype with a count of one. The J gene is TRBJ1-1, the V gene TRBV25-1, with D hard to call. V was cut by 9 bases and J by 4 bases, with 15 bases left in between. Germline V gene sequence: CDR1 MGHDK, CDR2 SYGVNS. This CDR3 is 13 amino acids long. CDR3 DNA sequence: TGTGCCAGTGCCTCGTCCGGGAGCACTGAAGCTTTCTTT. This codes for CASASSGSTEAFF.

The chain combines TRBV11-3 with TRBJ2-5, with no clear D. This CDR3 spans 15 amino acids. CDR1 and CDR2 from the germline V gene are SGHNT and YENEEA. Trimming removed 5 bases at V and 5 bases at J, with 18 bases between. Written as DNA, the CDR3 is TGTGCCAGCAGCGTCGGGCCCCCGCCCTATGAGACCCAGTACTTC. Protein sequence: CASSVGPPPYETQYF.

The V and J genes are TRBV27 and TRBJ2-1; the match to TRBD1 covers 7 bases. The CDR3 is 13 amino acids. V lost 3 bases and J lost 6; bases outside the gene matches: 2. Germline V gene data show CDR1 as MNHEY and CDR2 as SMNVEV (reference sequence). The CDR3, as DNA: TGTGCCAGCAGTTTCCCAGGGGGCAATGAGCAGTTCTTC. Its translation is CASSFPGGNEQFF.

This clonotype was detected a few times. V usage is TRBV19 and J usage is TRBJ1-5; no definite D call. This CDR3 has 16 amino acids. Trimming removed 3 bases at V and 6 bases at J, with 18 bases between. Looked up from germline, CDR1 is LNHDA and CDR2 is SQIVND (reference sequence). In DNA, the CDR3 is TGTGCCAGTAGTATCGCCGGCAGGAACCGAGGTCAGCCCCAGCATTTT. It is translated as CASSIAGRNRGQPQHF.

The chain employs TRBV20-1 and TRBJ2-3, with no clear D. In germline, CDR1 is DFQATT, CDR2 SNEGSKA (reference sequence). This CDR3 is built from 14 residues. Trimming shortened V by 0 bases and J by 0 bases, and 7 bases separated the two germline ends. The chain's CDR3 is CSAREWGSTDTQYF. The CDR3 DNA sequence: TGCAGTGCTAGAGAGTGGGGAAGCACAGATACGCAGTATTTT.

A few counts support this clonotype. The V and J genes are TRBV7-2 and TRBJ2-7; perhaps D is TRBD1 or TRBD2 (6 bases each). The CDR3 covers 17 residues. With 1 base removed from V and 0 bases from J, the gap between germline ends came to 16 bases. The V gene's germline CDR1 is SGHTA and CDR2 FQGNSA. The chain's CDR3 is CASSLEGGLISSYEQYF. The CDR3 DNA sequence: TGTGCCAGCAGCTTAGAGGGGGGACTGATAAGCTCCTACGAGCAGTACTTC.

V and J are TRBV7-9 and TRBJ2-1; 11 positions match TRBD2. From germline, CDR1 is SEHNR and CDR2 FQNEAQ (reference sequence). V lost 5 bases to trimming and J lost 7 bases; unmatched junction nucleotides: 10. The CDR3 runs to 16 residues. CDR3 in amino acids: CASSVWVAGGLNEQFF. The CDR3 region has the DNA TGTGCCAGCAGCGTATGGGTAGCGGGGGGGCTGAATGAGCAGTTCTTC.

V usage is TRBV18 and J usage is TRBJ1-1; no definite D call. The germline gives CDR1 KGHSH, CDR2 LQKENI. Between the trimmed V and J ends, which lost 2 bases and 10 bases, there was a span of 8 bases. The CDR3 sequence is 11 residues long. The CDR3 bases are TGTGCCAGCTCACCAGGGTTTGGAGCTTTCTTT. It translates to CASSPGFGAFF.

This clonotype was counted only a few times. The CDR3 loop is CASSLGGVDGYTF. CDR3 sequence (DNA): TGTGCCAGCAGTTTGGGGGGGGTGGATGGCTACACCTTC. V usage is TRBV27 and J usage is TRBJ1-2; tentative D call: TRBD1 (5 bases). Between the trimmed V and J ends, which lost 3 bases and 6 bases, there was a span of 11 bases. The germline V gene encodes CDR1 MNHEY and CDR2 SMNVEV (reference sequence). The CDR3 has 13 residues.

CDR3 sequence (DNA): TGTGCCAGCCAGGACAGGGTAGGCGATCAGCCCCAGCATTTT. Protein: CASQDRVGDQPQHF. The chain recombines TRBV28 with TRBJ1-5; 8 nucleotides align to TRBD1. CDR3 size: 14 residues. With V trimmed by 8 bases and J by 5 bases, 8 bases remained unmatched. Germline CDR1 MDHEN, CDR2 SYDVKM.

This chain uses TRBV6-1 with TRBJ2-5; D perhaps matches TRBD1 (6 bases). Germline loops: CDR1 MNHNS, CDR2 SASEGT. The CDR3 loop spans 15 amino acids. The ends were cut back, 4 bases at V and 2 bases at J, with 14 bases in the middle. The CDR3 spells CASSASPDSQETQYF. The CDR3 bases are TGTGCCAGCAGTGCCTCCCCGGACAGTCAAGAGACCCAGTACTTC.

The chain couples TRBV20-1 to TRBJ2-1; TRBD2 aligns across 10 bases. Germline-derived CDR1 and CDR2 are DFQATT and SNEGSKA (reference sequence). CDR3 length equals 12 residues. CDR3 sequence reads: CTIAGGYNEQFF. For the CDR3, the DNA is TGCACCATAGCGGGGGGTTACAATGAGCAGTTCTTC.

This clonotype was seen a handful of times. The chain joins TRBV11-2 to TRBJ2-1, with 9 positions matching TRBD2. In germline, CDR1 is SGHAT, CDR2 FQNNGV. The J segment lost 6 bases and the V segment lost 5 bases, leaving 20 bases of the junction unmatched. The CDR3 has 19 residues. This CDR3 is CASSPGVIVSSGATNEQFF. The CDR3 DNA follows: TGTGCCAGCAGCCCAGGGGTAATAGTCTCTAGCGGGGCGACCAATGAGCAGTTCTTC.

The J gene is TRBJ2-3, the V gene TRBV2, with D uncertain. The CDR3 has 15 residues. Trimming shortened V by 5 bases and J by 2 bases, and 14 bases separated the two germline ends. CDR1 is SNHLY and CDR2 is FYNNEI in the germline V gene. This chain's CDR3 is CASSSFRPDTDTQYF. The CDR3 coding sequence is TGTGCCAGCAGTTCATTCCGACCAGACACAGATACGCAGTATTTT.

The rearrangement uses TRBV7-2 and TRBJ2-3; D remains unclear. CDR1 is SGHTA, CDR2 FQGNSA, per germline. V was shortened by 4 bases and J by 11 bases, with 10 bases between the two germline ends. CDR3 length: 11 residues. The CDR3 spells CASSSPLKQYF. The CDR3 bases are TGTGCCAGCAGCTCCCCACTGAAGCAGTATTTT.

This chain uses TRBV19 with TRBJ2-1, with D hard to call. The CDR3 spans 16 residues. The ends were cut back, 5 bases at V and 0 bases at J, with 14 bases in the middle. Germline V lookup: CDR1 LNHDA, CDR2 SQIVND (reference sequence). The CDR3 DNA follows: TGTGCCAGTAGTCCCAATCGGCGGAGCTCCTACAATGAGCAGTTCTTC. This encodes CASSPNRRSSYNEQFF. Based on the CDR3 plus reference TRBV19 and TRBJ2-1, the full variable domain is DGGITQSPKYLFRKEGQNVTLSCEQNLNHDAMYWYRQDPGQGLRLIYYSQIVNDFQKGDIAEGYSVSREKKESFPLTVTSAQKNPTAFYLCASSPNRRSSYNEQFFGPGTRLTVL.

This clonotype showed up just a few times. The rearrangement joins TRBV27 to TRBJ1-2, with 7 bases that match TRBD1. Germline V gene lookup returns CDR1 MNHEY and CDR2 SMNVEV (reference sequence). The CDR3 runs to 16 residues. J was trimmed by 8 bases and V by 0 bases; bases with no gene match: 12. The CDR3: CASSLSRSRQGSGYTF. In nucleotides, the CDR3 is TGTGCCAGCAGTTTATCGCGTTCTCGACAGGGCAGCGGCTACACCTTC.

This clonotype was counted between two and nine times. The chain recombines TRBV20-1 with TRBJ1-2; tentatively, D is TRBD1 (6 bases). The CDR3 sequence is 13 residues long. CDR1 is DFQATT, CDR2 SNEGSKA, per germline (reference sequence). The ends were cut back, 5 bases at V and 11 bases at J, with 21 bases in the middle. The CDR3 region is CSAQDRNTQGYTF. For the CDR3, the DNA is TGCAGTGCTCAAGACAGGAACACCCAGGGTTACACCTTC.

V usage is TRBV19 and J usage is TRBJ1-5; D gene unclear. Trimming removed 4 bases at V and 5 bases at J, with 15 bases between. Germline V gene data show CDR1 as LNHDA and CDR2 as SQIVND (reference sequence). This CDR3 spans 15 amino acids. The CDR3 DNA is TGTGCCAGTAGTAAAGACACACCGACGGATCAGCCCCAGCATTTT. Its translation: CASSKDTPTDQPQHF.

J is TRBJ1-3 and V is TRBV7-3; the D gene is possibly TRBD1 (5 bases). In germline, CDR1 is SGHTA, CDR2 FQGTGA. CDR3 length: 15 amino acids. V was shortened by 5 bases and J by 3 bases, with 14 bases between the two germline ends. For the CDR3, the DNA is TGTGCCAGCAGCAAGACCGGGCAGGGTGGAAACACCATATATTTT. This sequence encodes CASSKTGQGGNTIYF.